The clone carrying this T cell receptor (beta chain) showed up just a few times. Its specificity is not known. Individual cDNA molecules each carried unique molecular identifiers attached by the library. TCRdb processed the RACE reads anew with MiXCR; each CDR3 protein has one entry. The table lists 35,000 or so distinct CDR3 sequences, 5% to 8% of them singletons. The record originates from a study of human T cells and chemical hapten exposure. Looking at the study overall: Patches with 0.01% DPC went on the upper back, and the tests were read at 6 days. TCR yields per sample varied, mainly owing to small pooled library volume differences. The study's findings and limits: There was alopecia in the donors, so their immune response may differ from that of healthy people.

Time point specified: patch test 1, 2 weeks after DPC sensitization. Indicated treatment: therapeutic diphenylcyclopropenone sensitization with weekly scalp DPC. Whole blood, unfractionated, served as the material for total RNA extraction. Germline V gene lookup returns CDR1 MNHEY and CDR2 SMNVEV (reference sequence). This CDR3 spans 14 amino acids. Trimming took 5 bases from V and 3 from J; bases not matched to a gene: 5. This receptor was taken from a young woman with alopecia areata. Some clones in this sample may be carry-over from other donors' samples. V usage is TRBV27 and J usage is TRBJ2-3, with 7 bases fitting TRBD1. The sequences come from whole blood, collected in connection with sensitization to the hapten diphenylcyclopropenone (DPC). The chain's CDR3 is CASSLTGRTDTQYF. For the CDR3, the DNA is TGTGCCAGCAGTCTGACAGGGAGAACAGATACGCAGTATTTT.